This T cell receptor beta chain was found in a study of early T cells in non-severe SARS-CoV-2 infection. Individual cDNA molecules received unique molecular identifiers during library preparation. TCRdb analysed the 5' RACE reads with MiXCR anew, one entry per CDR3 protein. The repertoire holds approximately 68,000 distinct CDR3 sequences, with roughly 9.1% as singletons. The V segment lost 6 bases and the J segment 8 bases; nucleotides outside the gene matches: 6. Looked up from germline, CDR1 is MNHNY and CDR2 is SVGAGI (reference sequence). CDR3 size: 14 residues. Source: whole blood, taken at baseline. V and J are TRBV6-6 and TRBJ1-6, with TRBD1 matching over 8 bases. This receptor was taken from an adult who was a healthcare worker with PCR-confirmed SARS-CoV-2 infection or an uninfected control (not recorded which). CDR3 in DNA: TGTGCCAGCAGCTATACGGGACAGGATTCACCCCTCCACTTT. This translates into CASSYTGQDSPLHF.